These 8 T cell receptor beta chains share one sample of origin, sequenced in a study of T cells after yellow fever vaccination. TCRdb reprocessed the 5' RACE reads with MiXCR, giving one entry per CDR3 protein. The data show some 300,000 distinct CDR3 sequences, roughly 8% seen once. Sample: PBMCs, taken about 49 days after the first yellow fever vaccination. The receptor source for this set is a man aged 18-30 years who received the YFV17D yellow fever vaccine.

The rearrangement joins TRBV10-3 to TRBJ1-5; possible D gene TRBD1, 6 bases. CDR3 length: 14 residues. V was pared by 2 bases and J by 5 bases, with 10 bases between. Germline V CDR1 and CDR2: ENHRY, SYGVKD. In DNA form, the CDR3 reads TGTGCCATCAGTGAGACAGGGAACTATCAGCCCCAGCATTTT. Translating gives CAISETGNYQPQHF.

This clonotype was counted only a few times. The V call is TRBV10-3, the J call TRBJ1-4; D is ambiguous. V was trimmed by 0 bases and J by 10 bases, leaving 12 bases between them. CDR1 and CDR2 (germline): ENHRY, SYGVKD. CDR3 length: 14 amino acids. In nucleotides, the CDR3 is TGTGCCATCAGTGAGTCGGGCCCCGGACCAAAACTGTTTTTT. This codes for CAISESGPGPKLFF.

J is TRBJ1-6 and V is TRBV6-1; D not certain. V lost 6 bases, J lost 9 bases, and 15 bases lay in between. CDR1 is MNHNS and CDR2 is SASEGT in the germline V gene. The CDR3 runs 14 residues. The CDR3 DNA reads as TGTGCCAGCAGCCAAGGGTTAGTGGCTTCACCCCTCCACTTT. It specifies CASSQGLVASPLHF.

This clonotype was counted only a few times. This chain links TRBV4-1 with TRBJ1-1, with D unclear. Germline loops: CDR1 MGHRA, CDR2 YSYEKL. The CDR3 has 13 residues. V lost 5 bases and J lost 1, with 8 bases in between. CDR3 sequence reads: CASSTRSNTEAFF. CDR3 bases: TGCGCCAGCAGCACTCGGTCGAACACTGAAGCTTTCTTT.

This clonotype was counted between two and nine times. The V and J genes are TRBV12-3 or TRBV12-4 and TRBJ2-6, with D tentatively TRBD1 or TRBD2 (6 bases each). With 6 bases removed from V and 4 bases from J, the gap between germline ends came to 16 bases. The CDR3 contains 16 residues. DNA for the CDR3: TGTGCCAGCAGCGCCCGTCCGGGGGCCGGGGCCAACGTCCTGACTTTC. Its translation: CASSARPGAGANVLTF.

V usage is TRBV7-2 and J usage is TRBJ2-3; no clear D. Between the trimmed V and J ends, which lost 1 base and 2 bases, there was a span of 10 bases. The CDR3 extends over 15 amino acids. CDR1 is SGHTA, CDR2 FQGNSA, per germline. CDR3 DNA sequence: TGTGCCAGCAGCTTAGTTGGTGGAAACACAGATACGCAGTATTTT. The encoded protein is CASSLVGGNTDTQYF.

The V and J genes are TRBV7-2 and TRBJ2-3; 7 bases agree with TRBD2. Germline trimming cut 3 bases from V and 3 bases from J; bases unmatched to any gene: 9. There are 16 residues in the CDR3. The germline CDR1 and CDR2 sequences are SGHTA and FQGNSA. The CDR3 loop reads CASSFRGGTETDTQYF. CDR3 in DNA: TGTGCCAGCAGCTTTAGGGGAGGGACGGAAACAGATACGCAGTATTTT.

This clonotype was seen a few times. The chain links TRBV7-9 to TRBJ2-1; TRBD2 matches 8 bases. V shed 10 bases and J 0 bases; nucleotides not matched to a gene: 14. The CDR3 runs 17 residues. CDR1 is SEHNR and CDR2 is FQNEAQ in the germline V gene (reference sequence). CDR3 residues: CATRGWRGAGSYNEQFF. DNA of the CDR3: TGTGCCACCCGCGGGTGGCGGGGGGCCGGCTCCTACAATGAGCAGTTCTTC.